What follows is one TCR beta chain and its context. Antigen specificity is unknown. Assay used: immunoSEQ multiplex PCR; TCRdb lists only in-frame clones, some missing. The sample includes about 120,000 clones, about 90% of them seen just once. The CDR3 covers 17 residues. Germline V gene sequence: CDR1 SGHRS, CDR2 YFSETQ. Trimming cost V 0 bases and J 7 bases, with 23 bases left between them. This sample stems from a study of T cell responses to AZD1222 COVID-19 vaccine. Study overall: Analysis merged second doses at about 4 or about 12 weeks. Study conclusions and caveats: Just a handful of AZD1222 recipients tested seropositive at baseline. Close to half of all spike-specific TCRs reportedly target regions of the variants that are unmutated.

This sequence joins TRBV5-1 and TRBJ2-7, with D possibly being TRBD1 (5 bases). This specimen consisted of peripheral blood, obtained on day 0 of AZD1222 vaccination. This receptor was obtained from an adult in good health. In nucleotides, the CDR3 is TGCGCCAGCAGCTTGGAATACAGGAGCCCCATGGTGGTGGAGCAGTACTTC. Translated, it gives CASSLEYRSPMVVEQYF.